Below are 17 T cell receptor beta chains sequenced from a single sample in a study of blood T cell repertoires in COVID-19. This table comes from immunoSEQ multiplex PCR, and its TCRdb copy is limited to in-frame clones, with some not included. The repertoire has around 34,000 clones, roughly 86% of them found once; the top ten carry about 42%. The sequenced sample consisted of peripheral blood. These receptors originate from an elderly man with active or convalescent COVID-19.

The J gene is TRBJ2-7, the V gene TRBV3-1 (or the pseudogene TRBV3-2); no clear D. The CDR3 spans 13 residues. V lost 4 bases, J lost 0 bases, and 7 bases lay in between. In germline, CDR1 is LGHDT, CDR2 YNNKEL (reference sequence). CDR3 nucleotides: TGTGCCAGCAGCCCTTCAGGCTCCTACGAGCAGTACTTC. Translating it yields CASSPSGSYEQYF.

The chain is built from TRBV9 and TRBJ2-1; 7 nucleotides agree with TRBD1. Germline CDR1 SGDLS, CDR2 YYNGEE. This CDR3 has 15 amino acids. The J segment lost 7 bases and the V segment lost 4 bases, leaving 11 bases of the junction unmatched. This CDR3 is CASSSGEQGLNEQFF. Here the CDR3 DNA reads TGTGCCAGCAGCTCTGGCGAACAGGGGTTGAATGAGCAGTTCTTC. The full variable domain, rest sourced from reference TRBV9 and TRBJ2-1, is DSGVTQTPKHLITATGQRVTLRCSPRSGDLSVYWYQQSLDQGLQFLIQYYNGEERAKGNILERFSAQQFPDLHSELNLSSLELGDSALYFCASSSGEQGLNEQFFGPGTRLTVL.

CDR3 protein: CATSGAGGSTDTQYF. CDR3 in DNA: TGTGCCACCAGCGGGGCAGGGGGGTCCACAGATACGCAGTATTTT. The chain uses TRBV24-1 and TRBJ2-3; maybe TRBD1 (7 bases). Looked up from germline, CDR1 is KGHDR and CDR2 is SFDVKD. CDR3 length: 15 residues. The V and J ends lost 7 bases and 2 bases respectively, with 15 bases between them.

The chain employs TRBV19 and TRBJ2-5; D unclear. The ends were cut back, 4 bases at V and 0 bases at J, with 6 bases in the middle. The V gene's germline CDR1 is LNHDA and CDR2 SQIVND (reference sequence). This CDR3 comprises 13 residues. DNA for the CDR3: TGTGCCAGTAGTAGAGCGTACCAAGAGACCCAGTACTTC. This gives the protein CASSRAYQETQYF.

The chain recombines TRBV5-1 with TRBJ2-1; maybe TRBD2 (6 bases). V was shortened by 10 bases and J by 0 bases, with 11 bases between the two germline ends. This CDR3 is 13 amino acids long. Per germline, CDR1 SGHRS and CDR2 YFSETQ. The CDR3 DNA reads as TGCGCCTCCCGGGAGAGCTCCTACAATGAGCAGTTCTTC. Translated: CASRESSYNEQFF.

V gene TRBV4-2 combines with J gene TRBJ2-7; D perhaps matches TRBD2 (6 bases). This CDR3 is built from 11 residues. V lost 8 bases and J lost 9, with 14 bases in between. Germline V CDR1 and CDR2: LGHNA, YNFKEQ. The CDR3 nucleotides read TGTGCCAGCGGCGTGGAGGGTGGGCAGTACTTC. Translated: CASGVEGGQYF.

J is TRBJ2-2 and V is TRBV10-3; TRBD1 agrees at 9 bases. Germline V gene data show CDR1 as ENHRY and CDR2 as SYGVKD. Losses at the gene ends were 11 bases for V and 6 bases for J; bases not matched to a gene: 10. The CDR3 runs 14 residues. The CDR3 DNA reads TGTGCCTCGAGACAGGGGGAAGGCGCCGGGGAGCTGTTTTTT. Translating gives CASRQGEGAGELFF.

V is TRBV28 and J is TRBJ2-1; TRBD2 matches 7 bases. V trimming: 6 bases; J trimming: 5 bases; junction bases outside the gene matches: 10. Per the germline V gene, CDR1 is MDHEN and CDR2 is SYDVKM. The CDR3 totals 15 residues. CDR3 loop: CASSTLQRGDNEQFF. For the CDR3, the DNA is TGTGCCAGCAGCACACTCCAGCGGGGCGACAATGAGCAGTTCTTC.

J is TRBJ2-1 and V is TRBV3-1 (or the pseudogene TRBV3-2), with 11 bases that match TRBD2. V lost 0 bases, J lost 6 bases, and 16 bases stayed unmatched. Per germline, CDR1 LGHDT and CDR2 YNNKEL (reference sequence). CDR3 length: 20 residues. CDR3 DNA: TGTGCCAGCAGCCAAGAGCCTCCCCTAACTAGCGGGAGCTGGAGCAATGAGCAGTTCTTC. It encodes CASSQEPPLTSGSWSNEQFF.

V gene TRBV6-5 combines with J gene TRBJ2-1; 9 positions agree with TRBD2. The ends lost 8 bases at V and 10 bases at J; junction bases unmatched: 9. CDR1 MNHEY and CDR2 SVGAGI come from the germline V gene. This CDR3 spans 13 amino acids. DNA for the CDR3: TGTGCCAGCTCCCTTGGGGCGGGAGGGGAGCAGTTCTTC. This encodes CASSLGAGGEQFF.

The chain is built from TRBV6-5 and TRBJ2-7; 7 bases match TRBD1. The CDR3 has 13 residues. Germline CDR1 MNHEY, CDR2 SVGAGI. After removal of 8 bases from V and 2 bases from J, the junction contained 6 bases not matched to a gene. CDR3 protein: CASRTGATYEQYF. In DNA, the CDR3 is TGTGCCAGCCGAACAGGGGCGACCTACGAGCAGTACTTC.

The chain has TRBV30 and TRBJ2-1; D is unresolved. Germline CDR1 is GTSNPN and CDR2 is SVGIG (reference sequence). The CDR3 is made up of 13 amino acids. Trimming removed 0 bases at V and 7 bases at J, with 10 bases between. The CDR3 sequence: CAWSVLGRNEQFF. CDR3 nucleotide sequence: TGTGCCTGGAGTGTACTGGGCAGGAATGAGCAGTTCTTC.

This clone qualifies as medium-sized. The chain carries TRBV6-6 and TRBJ1-5; TRBD1 matches at 7 bases. In germline, CDR1 is MNHNY, CDR2 SVGAGI (reference sequence). CDR3 length: 16 amino acids. J was trimmed by 6 bases and V by 5 bases; bases with no gene match: 13. This chain's CDR3 is CASSRNRQGTGQPQHF. The CDR3 DNA reads as TGTGCCAGCAGTCGAAATAGACAGGGCACCGGTCAGCCCCAGCATTTT.

V gene TRBV2 combines with J gene TRBJ2-3, with TRBD1 matching over 8 bases. Trimming took 4 bases from V and 0 from J; bases not matched to a gene: 3. The CDR3 runs to 15 residues. In germline, CDR1 is SNHLY, CDR2 FYNNEI. This CDR3 reads CASSGQGSSTDTQYF. The CDR3 DNA reads TGTGCCAGCAGTGGACAGGGGTCTAGCACAGATACGCAGTATTTT.

This chain links TRBV6-2 or TRBV6-3 with TRBJ2-7; 10 bases agree with TRBD2. This CDR3 is built from 17 residues. Germline V CDR1 and CDR2: MNHEY, SVGEGT. V was clipped by 0 bases and J by 3 bases; unmatched bases: 8. The DNA of the CDR3 is TGTGCCAGCAGTTACTCTGGAGCGGGAGGGCCGGACTACGAGCAGTACTTC. This gives the protein CASSYSGAGGPDYEQYF.

The J gene is TRBJ2-1, the V gene TRBV3-1 (or the pseudogene TRBV3-2); 8 bases agree with TRBD2. J lost 8 bases, V lost 1 base, and 4 bases had no gene match. CDR3 length: 14 residues. Looked up from germline, CDR1 is LGHDT and CDR2 is YNNKEL (reference sequence). Here the CDR3 DNA reads TGTGCCAGCAGCCAAGCGGGAGGGCTTCATGAGCAGTTCTTC. Amino acid sequence: CASSQAGGLHEQFF.

The gene calls are TRBV6-1 and TRBJ2-5; the D gene is possibly TRBD1 (5 bases). Germline assignment: CDR1 MNHNS and CDR2 SASEGT. The CDR3 runs to 15 residues. V was cut by 2 bases and J by 2 bases, with 12 bases left in between. CDR3 sequence: CASSEYQGRQETQYF. The CDR3 DNA reads as TGTGCCAGCAGTGAATATCAGGGAAGACAAGAGACCCAGTACTTC.